The present T cell receptor (beta chain) was sequenced within a study of blood T cell repertoires in COVID-19. Turning to the study itself: The samples span acute and convalescent COVID-19 from the United States, Italy and Spain.

Produced via immunoSEQ multiplex PCR; TCRdb's table is partial and in-frame only. The data contain about 60,000 clones, about 80% of them singletons. This CDR3 has 15 residues. Germline values: CDR1 LNHDA, CDR2 SQIVND (reference sequence). Trimming shortened V by 5 bases and J by 0 bases, and 11 bases separated the two germline ends. The receptor was isolated from a man aged 30 to 45 with COVID-19, enrolled during active disease. The sequenced sample consisted of peripheral blood. J is TRBJ2-1 and V is TRBV19; D remains ambiguous. The CDR3 region is CASSPYRSSYNEQFF. CDR3 in DNA: TGTGCCAGTAGTCCATACCGGAGCTCCTACAATGAGCAGTTCTTC. The complete variable domain, with remaining parts taken from reference TRBV19 and TRBJ2-1, reads DGGITQSPKYLFRKEGQNVTLSCEQNLNHDAMYWYRQDPGQGLRLIYYSQIVNDFQKGDIAEGYSVSREKKESFPLTVTSAQKNPTAFYLCASSPYRSSYNEQFFGPGTRLTVL.